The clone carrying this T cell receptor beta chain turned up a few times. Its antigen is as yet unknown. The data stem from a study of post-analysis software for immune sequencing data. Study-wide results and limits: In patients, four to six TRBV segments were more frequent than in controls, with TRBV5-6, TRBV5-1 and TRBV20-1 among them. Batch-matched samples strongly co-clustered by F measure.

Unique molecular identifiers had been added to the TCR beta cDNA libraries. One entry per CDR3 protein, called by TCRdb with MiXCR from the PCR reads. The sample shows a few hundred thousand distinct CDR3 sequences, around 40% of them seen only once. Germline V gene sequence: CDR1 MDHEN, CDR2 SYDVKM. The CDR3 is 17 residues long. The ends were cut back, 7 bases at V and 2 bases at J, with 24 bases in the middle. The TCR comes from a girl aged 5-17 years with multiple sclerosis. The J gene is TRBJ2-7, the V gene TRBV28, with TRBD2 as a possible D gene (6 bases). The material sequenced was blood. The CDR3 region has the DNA TGTGCCAGCATTCCAACGGGGGAAGGGGCGGGTGCCTACGAGCAGTACTTC. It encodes CASIPTGEGAGAYEQYF.